Below are 21 T cell receptor beta chains sequenced from a single sample in a study of vaccination effects on CD4 cells after COVID-19. Their antigens are not known. Antigen-specific CD4+ T cell clonotypes were called by their expansion after viral peptide-pool culture in ViraFEST. CD4+ T cells were isolated after approximately 10 days of culture. Participants got two doses of BNT162b2 or mRNA-1273 vaccine. Assay used: immunoSEQ multiplex PCR; TCRdb lists only in-frame clones, some missing. The sample has 20,000 to 25,000 clones, around 77% seen once; the top ten hold about 9.7%. The specimen comprised CD4+ T cells from PBMCs cultured with HCoV-229E spike peptides, sampled after COVID-19 vaccination. These TCRs come from a human donor who received a COVID-19 vaccine.

This chain joins TRBV6-1 and TRBJ1-1; tentatively, D is TRBD1 (5 bases). The CDR3 covers 13 residues. CDR1 is MNHNS and CDR2 is SASEGT in the germline V gene. Trimming cost V 5 bases and J 10 bases, with 17 bases left between them. DNA for the CDR3: TGTGCCAGCAGTCACGGGGGTATTAATTCAGCTTTCTTT. As protein: CASSHGGINSAFF.

This clone is a singleton in its sample. The V and J genes are TRBV7-9 and TRBJ2-5; TRBD1 might be the D (6 bases). There are 14 residues in the CDR3. CDR1 and CDR2 from the germline V gene are SEHNR and FQNEAQ (reference sequence). V was trimmed by 5 bases and J by 2 bases, leaving 12 bases between them. The CDR3 region is CASSQGRRQETQYF. The CDR3 region has the DNA TGTGCCAGCAGCCAGGGGCGGAGACAAGAGACCCAGTACTTC. The full variable domain, completed using reference TRBV7-9 and TRBJ2-5, is DTGVSQNPRHKITKRGQNVTFRCDPISEHNRLYWYRQTLGQGPEFLTYFQNEAQLEKSRLLSDRFSAERPKGSFSTLEIQRTEQGDSAMYLCASSQGRRQETQYFGPGTRLLVL.

There are a few counts of this clone. This chain joins TRBV20-1 and TRBJ2-7; D not resolved. Trimming stripped 6 bases from V and 3 bases from J, with 9 bases between. The CDR3 runs to 11 residues. Per the germline V gene, CDR1 is DFQATT and CDR2 is SNEGSKA (reference sequence). CDR3 protein: CSAEWDYEQYF. Written as DNA, the CDR3 is TGCAGTGCGGAATGGGACTACGAGCAGTACTTC.

The genes are TRBV15 and TRBJ1-4; D remains unclear. The V end lost 0 bases, the J end lost 7 bases, and 6 bases lay between the germline ends. This CDR3 spans 13 amino acids. Looked up from germline, CDR1 is LNHNV and CDR2 is YYDKDF (reference sequence). The CDR3 region is CATSREILEKLFF. The CDR3 DNA reads as TGTGCCACCAGCAGAGAGATCCTTGAAAAACTGTTTTTT.

The rearrangement uses TRBV24-1 and TRBJ1-1, with D possibly TRBD1 on 6 matching bases. Germline V gene data show CDR1 as KGHDR and CDR2 as SFDVKD. The CDR3 is 15 amino acids. Deletions cut 7 bases from V and 1 base from J, with 15 bases between. The CDR3 nucleotides are TGTGCCACCAGCCCCCAAGGACAGAGGAACACTGAAGCTTTCTTT. It specifies CATSPQGQRNTEAFF.

V usage is TRBV12-5 and J usage is TRBJ2-7; D tentatively reads TRBD1 or TRBD2 (5 bases each). The CDR3 spans 13 residues. Trimming pared 1 base from V and 3 bases from J, leaving 7 bases between. Germline V gene sequence: CDR1 LGHNT, CDR2 FRNRAP. The CDR3 DNA sequence: TGTGCTAGTGGTTTGGCAGGGAGCTACGAGCAGTACTTC. It is translated as CASGLAGSYEQYF.

The chain couples TRBV19 to TRBJ2-1; tentative D call: TRBD2 (6 bases). Looked up from germline, CDR1 is LNHDA and CDR2 is SQIVND (reference sequence). V shed 8 bases and J shed 8 bases, with 25 bases lying between them. This CDR3 has 16 amino acids. The CDR3 region has the DNA TGTGCCAGTGCCCCAGACACTGGACTAACTGGGTATGAGCAGTTCTTC. Translation: CASAPDTGLTGYEQFF.

The chain links TRBV19 to TRBJ2-5; 8 positions match TRBD1. V gave up 9 bases and J gave up 3 bases; unmatched junction bases: 12. Germline V gene sequence: CDR1 LNHDA, CDR2 SQIVND (reference sequence). There are 15 residues in the CDR3. CDR3 loop: CASRQTDRVEETQYF. The DNA of the CDR3 is TGTGCCAGCCGACAAACGGACAGGGTGGAAGAGACCCAGTACTTC. The complete variable domain, with remaining parts taken from reference TRBV19 and TRBJ2-5, reads DGGITQSPKYLFRKEGQNVTLSCEQNLNHDAMYWYRQDPGQGLRLIYYSQIVNDFQKGDIAEGYSVSREKKESFPLTVTSAQKNPTAFYLCASRQTDRVEETQYFGPGTRLLVL.

The chain joins TRBV30 to TRBJ2-3, with TRBD2 matching 14 bases. Germline V CDR1 and CDR2: GTSNPN, SVGIG (reference sequence). This CDR3 region has 16 residues. The J segment lost 5 bases and the V segment lost 2 bases, leaving 6 bases of the junction unmatched. The CDR3 DNA follows: TGTGCCTGGAGTCCACCCGGGACTAGCGGGGGAGATACGCAGTATTTT. Translation: CAWSPPGTSGGDTQYF. Looking up the rest from reference TRBV30 and TRBJ2-3 gives the full variable domain: SQTIHQWPATLVQPVGSPLSLECTVEGTSNPNLYWYRQAAGRGLQLLFYSVGIGQISSEVPQNLSASRPQDRQFILSSKKLLLSDSGFYLCAWSPPGTSGGDTQYFGPGTRLTVL.

This chain connects TRBV18 to TRBJ1-1; no clear D gene. Per germline, CDR1 KGHSH and CDR2 LQKENI. V was shortened by 5 bases and J by 1 base, with 11 bases between the two germline ends. This CDR3 is 14 amino acids long. The CDR3 sequence: CASSVGSSNTEAFF. Written as DNA, the CDR3 is TGTGCCAGCTCAGTAGGGAGTTCGAACACTGAAGCTTTCTTT.

The gene calls are TRBV6-2 or TRBV6-3 and TRBJ2-1, with TRBD2 as a possible D gene (5 bases). This CDR3 is 17 amino acids long. V lost 0 bases to trimming and J lost 5 bases, with 17 bases between them. CDR1 is MNHEY, CDR2 SVGEGT, per germline. The CDR3 sequence: CASSYSVSLRDNNEQFF. CDR3 DNA sequence: TGTGCCAGCAGTTACTCGGTCTCCCTCCGGGATAACAATGAGCAGTTCTTC.

Turning to this clone: The sample carries other DNA sequences with the same CDR3. The chain joins TRBV27 to TRBJ2-3; D is ambiguous. V lost 2 bases, J lost 6 bases, and 3 bases lay in between. Per the germline V gene, CDR1 is MNHEY and CDR2 is SMNVEV (reference sequence). The CDR3 is 11 residues long. The CDR3: CASSLADTQYF. The DNA of the CDR3 is TGTGCCAGCAGTTTAGCGGATACGCAGTATTTT.

The chain combines TRBV11-1 with TRBJ2-5; either TRBD1 or TRBD2 may fit D (5 bases each). Trimming left V 4 bases short and J 2 bases short, with 11 bases between. Per the germline V gene, CDR1 is SGHAT and CDR2 is FQDESV (reference sequence). The CDR3 totals 14 residues. The CDR3 here is CASSSGRLQETQYF. CDR3 DNA: TGTGCCAGCAGCTCGGGACGCCTTCAAGAGACCCAGTACTTC.

The CDR3 nucleotides are TGCGCCAGCAGCTCTCAACCAGGGAACACCGGGGAGCTGTTTTTT. It yields the protein CASSSQPGNTGELFF. This sequence joins TRBV5-1 and TRBJ2-2, with unresolved D. CDR3 length: 15 residues. Germline V gene data show CDR1 as SGHRS and CDR2 as YFSETQ. V was clipped by 3 bases and J by 1 base, with 10 bases between them.

The chain links TRBV30 to TRBJ1-4; D unresolved. Trimming pared 5 bases from V and 3 bases from J, leaving 13 bases between. The CDR3 has 14 residues. Germline CDR1 is GTSNPN and CDR2 is SVGIG (reference sequence). The CDR3 reads CAWAEMPANEKLFF. The CDR3 nucleotides are TGTGCCTGGGCGGAGATGCCAGCTAATGAAAAACTGTTTTTT.

This clone was seen a handful of times. The chain links TRBV11-2 to TRBJ2-4; 7 nucleotides match TRBD2. Germline V gene sequence: CDR1 SGHAT, CDR2 FQNNGV. V gave up 5 bases and J gave up 0 bases; unmatched junction bases: 10. CDR3 length: 17 residues. CDR3 nucleotide sequence: TGTGCCAGCAGCGATAGTGCGACTAGCTTAGCCAAAAACATTCAGTACTTC. It codes for CASSDSATSLAKNIQYF.

This clone was observed once. The rearrangement links TRBV27 to TRBJ2-2; D might be TRBD1 (5 bases). Germline CDR1 is MNHEY and CDR2 is SMNVEV (reference sequence). V gave up 2 bases and J gave up 6 bases, with 16 bases separating them. The CDR3 has 16 residues. The CDR3, as DNA: TGTGCCAGCAGTTTAGGATCCAGGGCGTTATCCGGGGAGCTGTTTTTT. It is translated as CASSLGSRALSGELFF.

The chain couples TRBV18 to TRBJ2-5, with TRBD1 identical over 7 bases. This CDR3 has 13 amino acids. V dropped 10 bases and J dropped 1; count of bases not matched to a gene: 6. The germline V gene encodes CDR1 KGHSH and CDR2 LQKENI. CDR3 bases: TGTGCCACCGTAGGGACAGCCCAAGAGACCCAGTACTTC. This encodes CATVGTAQETQYF.

This chain connects TRBV10-1 to TRBJ2-6; TRBD1 agrees at 10 bases. The trim removed 5 bases at V and 0 bases at J, leaving 7 bases unmatched. The CDR3 has 18 amino acids. CDR1 is WNHNN and CDR2 is SYGVQD in the germline V gene (reference sequence). The CDR3 DNA reads as TGCGCCAGCAGTCCCACCGGGACAGGGGACTCTGGGGCCAACGTCCTGACTTTC. Translation gives CASSPTGTGDSGANVLTF.

The J gene is TRBJ2-1, the V gene TRBV2; 10 nucleotides match TRBD2. This CDR3 comprises 17 residues. V trimming: 3 bases; J trimming: 0 bases; junction bases outside the gene matches: 5. Germline lookup yields CDR1 SNHLY and CDR2 FYNNEI. CDR3 coding DNA: TGTGCCAGCAGTGAGATAGCGGGGGGAAGCTCCTACAATGAGCAGTTCTTC. Protein sequence: CASSEIAGGSSYNEQFF.

CDR3 sequence (DNA): TGTGCCAGCAGCGTTTCGGTAGGTGTCAATGAGCAGTTCTTC. Its translation: CASSVSVGVNEQFF. The V gene is TRBV9, the J gene TRBJ2-1; D uncertain. V dropped 2 bases and J dropped 6 bases, with 12 bases sitting between them. Germline CDR1 and CDR2: SGDLS and YYNGEE. The CDR3 runs 14 residues.